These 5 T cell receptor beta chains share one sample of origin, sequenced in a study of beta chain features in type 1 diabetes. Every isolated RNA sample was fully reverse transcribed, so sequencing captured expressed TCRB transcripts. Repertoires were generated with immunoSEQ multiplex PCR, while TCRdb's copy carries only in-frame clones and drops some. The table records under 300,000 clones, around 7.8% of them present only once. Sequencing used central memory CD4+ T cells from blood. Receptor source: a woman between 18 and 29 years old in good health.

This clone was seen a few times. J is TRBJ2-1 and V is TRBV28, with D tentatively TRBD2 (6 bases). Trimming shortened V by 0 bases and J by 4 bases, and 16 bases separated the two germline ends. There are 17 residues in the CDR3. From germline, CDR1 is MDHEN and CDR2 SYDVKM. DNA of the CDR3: TGTGCCAGCAGTTTATGGGGTAGAGAGGCGGGGTACAATGAGCAGTTCTTC. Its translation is CASSLWGREAGYNEQFF.

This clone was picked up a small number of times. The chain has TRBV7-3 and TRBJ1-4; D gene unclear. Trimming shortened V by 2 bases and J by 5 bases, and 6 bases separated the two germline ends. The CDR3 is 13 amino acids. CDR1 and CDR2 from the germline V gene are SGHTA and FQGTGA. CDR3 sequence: CASSLGGNEKLFF. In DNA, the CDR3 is TGTGCCAGCAGCTTAGGAGGGAATGAAAAACTGTTTTTT. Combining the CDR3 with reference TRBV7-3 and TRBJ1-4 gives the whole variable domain GAGVSQTPSNKVTEKGKYVELRCDPISGHTALYWYRQSLGQGPEFLIYFQGTGAADDSGLPNDRFFAVRPEGSVSTLKIQRTERGDSAVYLCASSLGGNEKLFFGSGTQLSVL.

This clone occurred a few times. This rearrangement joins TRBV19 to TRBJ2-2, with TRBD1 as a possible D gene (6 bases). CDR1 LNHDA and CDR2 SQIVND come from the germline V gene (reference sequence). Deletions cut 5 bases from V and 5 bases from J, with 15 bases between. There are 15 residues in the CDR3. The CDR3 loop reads CASSEGVWVTGELFF. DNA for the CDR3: TGTGCCAGTAGTGAGGGGGTTTGGGTAACCGGGGAGCTGTTTTTT.

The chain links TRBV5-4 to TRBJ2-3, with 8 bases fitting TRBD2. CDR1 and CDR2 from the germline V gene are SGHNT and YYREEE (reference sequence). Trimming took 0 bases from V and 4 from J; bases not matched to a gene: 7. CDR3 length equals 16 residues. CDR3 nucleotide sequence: TGTGCCAGCAGCTTGGAGCGGGGGTCTCGGTCAGATACGCAGTATTTT. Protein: CASSLERGSRSDTQYF.

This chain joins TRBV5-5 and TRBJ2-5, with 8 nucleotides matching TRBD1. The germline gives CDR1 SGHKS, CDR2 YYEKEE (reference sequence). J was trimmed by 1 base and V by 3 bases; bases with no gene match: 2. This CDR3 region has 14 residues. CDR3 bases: TGTGCCAGCAGCTCCGGACAGGGCCAAGAGACCCAGTACTTC. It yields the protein CASSSGQGQETQYF.